The next 6 T cell receptor beta chains were all read from a single sample in a study of CD8+ T cells in alopecia areata. cDNA prepared by RNA extraction and subsequent reverse transcription served as the template for sequencing. The repertoire was sequenced with immunoSEQ multiplex PCR; TCRdb's copy has only in-frame clones and lacks some. In the table there are 150,000 to 200,000 clones, 55% of which are singletons. The material sequenced was CD4+ T cells sorted from blood. Receptors were obtained from a human donor in good health.

The rearrangement uses TRBV29-1 and TRBJ2-3; D is possibly TRBD2 (6 bases). The CDR3 length is 14 residues. The V gene's germline CDR1 is SQVTM and CDR2 ANQGSEA. Trimming took off 1 base at V and 3 bases at J, with 11 bases between the two ends. CDR3 nucleotides: TGCAGCGTTGAAGCGGGAGAACTTACAGATACGCAGTATTTT. Amino acids: CSVEAGELTDTQYF.

The chain uses TRBV4-2 and TRBJ2-3; 8 nucleotides match TRBD2. J lost 1 base, V lost 4 bases, and 10 bases had no gene match. The CDR3 contains 17 residues. Germline values: CDR1 LGHNA, CDR2 YNFKEQ. The chain's CDR3 is CASSPQRAGLGTDTQYF. The DNA for the CDR3 is TGTGCCAGCAGCCCACAACGGGCGGGACTAGGCACAGATACGCAGTATTTT.

The chain links TRBV2 to TRBJ2-5; D unclear. Deletions cut 4 bases from V and 5 bases from J, with 11 bases between. Germline CDR1 and CDR2: SNHLY and FYNNEI. The CDR3 loop spans 13 amino acids. As DNA, the CDR3 is TGTGCCAGCAGTGTCTCAGGCTGGGAGACCCAGTACTTC. Translated: CASSVSGWETQYF.

The genes are TRBV29-1 and TRBJ2-5; TRBD2 matches at 11 bases. The CDR3 length is 15 residues. Germline V gene data show CDR1 as SQVTM and CDR2 as ANQGSEA. J lost 4 bases, V lost 4 bases, and 8 bases had no gene match. CDR3 nucleotides: TGCAGCGTTGTTCCTGTACTAGCGGGGGCAGAGACCCAGTACTTC. It codes for CSVVPVLAGAETQYF.

This sequence joins TRBV2 and TRBJ2-5; TRBD1 matches at 9 bases. CDR1 SNHLY and CDR2 FYNNEI come from the germline V gene. The CDR3 has 14 residues. Trimming at V came to 6 bases and at J to 4 bases, leaving 6 bases not matched to a gene. DNA of the CDR3: TGTGCCAGCAGCGCACAGGGGGCAGGAGAGACCCAGTACTTC. It encodes CASSAQGAGETQYF. The whole variable domain, remainder taken from reference TRBV2 and TRBJ2-5, is EPEVTQTPSHQVTQMGQEVILRCVPISNHLYFYWYRQILGQKVEFLVSFYNNEISEKSEIFDDQFSVERPDGSNFTLKIRSTKLEDSAMYFCASSAQGAGETQYFGPGTRLLVL.

The CDR3 DNA reads as TGTGCCTGGAGTGTTCAGAGGACACTAAGCAATCAGCCCCAGCATTTT. The encoded protein is CAWSVQRTLSNQPQHF. The chain uses TRBV30 and TRBJ1-5; TRBD1 is a possible D gene (5 bases). The CDR3 runs to 16 residues. The germline gives CDR1 GTSNPN, CDR2 SVGIG (reference sequence). With 0 bases removed from V and 1 base from J, the gap between germline ends came to 13 bases.